This is a list of T cell receptor beta chains from one sample in a study of control samples from healthy donors and cancer patients. Measured with immunoSEQ multiplex PCR; TCRdb has only the in-frame clones, and not every one. The repertoire holds 350,000 to 450,000 clones, with around 90% as singletons. Sequencing input: PBMCs. Receptors were obtained from a man aged 35 to 55 with head and neck cancer. Both conserved end residues are part of each CDR3. Each record gives: D gene, clone size, V gene, J gene, CDR3 DNA, CDR3 protein. D genes are given only for firm matches. Clone size is not always given. Where it is, it says once, few, many or a class for expanded clones.

D: NA
size: once
V: TRBV29-1
J: TRBJ1-1
DNA: TGCAGCGAGGGGAGTGGAGCTTTCTTT
CDR3: CSEGSGAFF

D: TRBD1
size: few
V: TRBV5-4
J: TRBJ2-7
DNA: TGTGCCAGCAGCGCCGCCGGGACAGGGGGTTACGAGCAGTACTTC
CDR3: CASSAAGTGGYEQYF

D: NA
size: NA
V: TRBV25-1
J: TRBJ1-2
DNA: TGTGCCAGCAGTGGGGGCGCGTGGGATGGCTACACCTTC
CDR3: CASSGGAWDGYTF

D: NA
size: NA
V: TRBV5-1
J: TRBJ1-4
DNA: TGCGCCAGCAGCTTGGGCTTTGAACTTTGGGGCGGTGAAAAACTGTTTTTT
CDR3: CASSLGFELWGGEKLFF

D: TRBD1
size: NA
V: TRBV28
J: TRBJ2-7
DNA: TGTGCCAGCAGATCCGGGACAGGGGTCCACGAGCAGTACTTC
CDR3: CASRSGTGVHEQYF

D: TRBD2
size: NA
V: TRBV7-3
J: TRBJ2-1
DNA: TGTGCCAGCAGCCTCGGGGGGACCTACAATGAGCAGTTCTTC
CDR3: CASSLGGTYNEQFF

D: TRBD1
size: NA
V: TRBV6-5
J: TRBJ2-7
DNA: TGTGCCAGCAGTTACGACGTTACAGGGGCGAAAAACGAGCAGTACTTC
CDR3: CASSYDVTGAKNEQYF

D: NA
size: NA
V: TRBV11-2
J: TRBJ2-5
DNA: TGTGCCAGCAGCTTAGATGCCGAGACCCAGTACTTC
CDR3: CASSLDAETQYF

D: NA
size: NA
V: TRBV10-1
J: TRBJ1-1
DNA: TGCGCCAGCAGTGAGTCAGGAAAGAACACTGAAGCTTTCTTT
CDR3: CASSESGKNTEAFF

D: NA
size: NA
V: TRBV25-1
J: TRBJ2-5
DNA: TGTGCCAGCAGTAATAACGGCAGGGACGTTCAAGAGACCCAGTACTTC
CDR3: CASSNNGRDVQETQYF

D: NA
size: NA
V: TRBV7-3
J: TRBJ2-1
DNA: TGTGCCAGCAGCTTACTTGGAGGGGCCGCCTACAATGAGCAGTTCTTC
CDR3: CASSLLGGAAYNEQFF

D: NA
size: NA
V: TRBV6-6
J: TRBJ1-1
DNA: TGTGCCAGCAGTCCCCCACCGGGACACTCAAACACTGAAGCTTTCTTT
CDR3: CASSPPPGHSNTEAFF

D: NA
size: NA
V: TRBV4-3
J: TRBJ1-3
DNA: TGCGCCAGCAGCCAAGATCCCCCGGGCAGCTCTGGAAACACCATATATTTT
CDR3: CASSQDPPGSSGNTIYF

D: NA
size: NA
V: TRBV13
J: TRBJ2-5
DNA: TGTGCCAGCAGCTTAGGCCCACCTCCCGAGACCCAGTACTTC
CDR3: CASSLGPPPETQYF

D: NA
size: NA
V: TRBV15
J: TRBJ1-5
DNA: TGTGCCACCAGCAGAGATCGCGGGGCTCAACCCCAGCATTTT
CDR3: CATSRDRGAQPQHF